Presented here are 10 T cell receptor beta chains from one specimen sequenced in a study of T cell responses to AZD1222 COVID-19 vaccine. Assay used: immunoSEQ multiplex PCR; TCRdb lists only in-frame clones, some missing. Seen here are 100,000 to 140,000 clones, nearly 90% observed once, and the top ten hold roughly 5%. Here the sequenced sample was peripheral blood, taken 28 days after the second AZD1222 dose. The receptors originated from an adult who received the AZD1222 COVID-19 vaccine.

The rearrangement links TRBV10-3 to TRBJ1-5; 9 positions match TRBD1. This CDR3 has 18 residues. CDR1 and CDR2 (germline): ENHRY, SYGVKD. Trimming removed 6 bases from V and 5 bases from J; junction bases left unmatched: 17. DNA for the CDR3: TGTGCCATCAGCAACCAAACCCCCGGGACAGGGATTCATCAGCCCCAGCATTTT. The encoded protein is CAISNQTPGTGIHQPQHF.

V usage is TRBV28 and J usage is TRBJ1-2; 7 nucleotides line up with TRBD1. The CDR3 is 13 residues long. The J segment lost 7 bases and the V segment lost 8 bases, leaving 10 bases of the junction unmatched. Germline loops: CDR1 MDHEN, CDR2 SYDVKM. In DNA, the CDR3 is TGTGCCAGCCGCTGGGAGGGGGCCCCTGGCTACACCTTC. It yields the protein CASRWEGAPGYTF.

V usage is TRBV7-2 and J usage is TRBJ1-4; possible D gene TRBD1, 5 bases. The V end lost 6 bases, the J end lost 8 bases, and 16 bases lay between the germline ends. This CDR3 has 14 residues. Germline V CDR1 and CDR2: SGHTA, FQGNSA. The CDR3 coding sequence is TGTGCCAGCAGTCCGGGGGAGTTCCGGGAAAAACTGTTTTTT. This translates into CASSPGEFREKLFF.

The chain links TRBV2 to TRBJ1-5; D perhaps matches TRBD1 (6 bases). Trimming stripped 6 bases from V and 0 bases from J, with 12 bases between. Germline values: CDR1 SNHLY, CDR2 FYNNEI. The CDR3 runs 15 residues. CDR3 DNA: TGTGCCAGCAGACCCGGACAGAATAGCAATCAGCCCCAGCATTTT. Translating it yields CASRPGQNSNQPQHF.

This chain connects TRBV28 to TRBJ2-7; TRBD1 might be the D (5 bases). The CDR3 has 14 residues. Germline CDR1 is MDHEN and CDR2 is SYDVKM. Between the trimmed V and J ends, which lost 2 bases and 1 base, there was a span of 9 bases. This chain's CDR3 is CASSLPQASYEQYF. The CDR3 bases are TGTGCCAGCAGTTTACCACAGGCATCCTACGAGCAGTACTTC.

This chain connects TRBV11-2 to TRBJ2-1; 9 bases are shared with TRBD1. The CDR3 contains 14 residues. CDR1 is SGHAT and CDR2 is FQNNGV in the germline V gene. The trim removed 3 bases at V and 6 bases at J, leaving 3 bases unmatched. For the CDR3, the DNA is TGTGCCAGCAGCTTGGGACAGGGAGGCAATGAGCAGTTCTTC. Protein product: CASSLGQGGNEQFF.

In this sample, this clone turned up a few times. The V and J genes are TRBV19 and TRBJ1-5; D unclear. Germline V gives CDR1 LNHDA, CDR2 SQIVND (reference sequence). The length of the CDR3 is 15 residues. Trimming removed 5 bases from V and 5 bases from J, with 16 bases in between. For the CDR3, the DNA is TGTGCCAGTAGTTTAGGGCAGCAATTTTATCAGCCCCAGCATTTT. It codes for CASSLGQQFYQPQHF.

This chain uses TRBV19 with TRBJ1-1, with D perhaps TRBD1 (6 bases). The ends were cut back, 3 bases at V and 3 bases at J, with 23 bases in the middle. Germline CDR1 and CDR2: LNHDA and SQIVND (reference sequence). The CDR3 extends over 18 amino acids. The CDR3 loop is CASSIRGRSRAGDTEAFF. CDR3 bases: TGTGCCAGTAGTATCAGGGGCAGGAGCAGAGCCGGTGACACTGAAGCTTTCTTT.

The chain has TRBV12-5 and TRBJ1-1; D unresolved. CDR3 length: 18 amino acids. Germline V gene lookup returns CDR1 LGHNT and CDR2 FRNRAP. The ends were cut back, 0 bases at V and 1 base at J, with 18 bases in the middle. The chain's CDR3 is CASGLVRSGDPRNTEAFF. The DNA of the CDR3 is TGTGCTAGTGGTTTGGTACGATCCGGAGATCCAAGGAACACTGAAGCTTTCTTT.

J is TRBJ1-1 and V is TRBV7-6; TRBD1 agrees at 7 bases. The V gene end was trimmed by 2 bases and the J gene end by 5 bases; junction bases not matched to a gene: 14. The CDR3 totals 17 residues. CDR1 and CDR2 (germline): SGHVS, FNYEAQ. This chain's CDR3 is CASSLTTPQGVGTEAFF. As DNA, the CDR3 is TGTGCCAGCAGCTTAACCACCCCCCAGGGGGTCGGAACTGAAGCTTTCTTT.